This T cell receptor beta chain appears in the sequencing data of a study of T cells expressing NK-cell markers. Across the whole study: Eight donors were sequenced, seven testing HCMV-seropositive and one testing seronegative.

CDR1 and CDR2 (germline): DFQATT, SNEGSKA (reference sequence). CDR3 length: 15 residues. Measured by frequency, this clonotype is medium-sized. Its antigen is currently unknown. Findings of the study overall: The CD3+CD56-NKG2C+ fraction of several donors was also led by these clonotypes.

Synthesis of TCR beta cDNA relied on 5'RACE template switching carrying UMIs. With the 5' RACE reads reprocessed, TCRdb shows one record per CDR3 protein and no DNA. The listing records fewer than 16,000 distinct CDR3 sequences. The gene calls are TRBV20-1 and TRBJ2-1; the D gene TCRdb calls, TRBD2, cannot be checked with no DNA. This TCR was recovered from a man aged 18 to 69 in good health. Specimen: blood T cells: a sorted CD56 or NKG2C T cell subset, CD4+ or CD8+ T cells, or bulk PBMC T cells (not recorded which). The CDR3 spells CSALATALGTLEQFF.